This TCR beta chain appears in the sequencing data of a study of blood T cell repertoires in COVID-19. Turning to the study itself: The study drew acute and convalescent COVID-19 samples from the United States, Italy and Spain.

Trimming at V came to 4 bases and at J to 7 bases, leaving 10 bases not matched to a gene. The germline gives CDR1 KGHDR, CDR2 SFDVKD. This CDR3 is built from 16 residues. The repertoire was sequenced with immunoSEQ multiplex PCR; TCRdb's copy has only in-frame clones and lacks some. The top ten clones hold roughly 8.2% of a sample with 150,000 to 200,000 clones, approximately 83% of them seen once. The sequence was collected from a man aged 55 to 70 with acute or convalescent COVID-19. Specimen: peripheral blood. The chain has TRBV24-1 and TRBJ1-5; 9 bases align to TRBD1. The CDR3 is CATSDADRGDSQPQHF. The CDR3 DNA reads TGTGCCACCAGTGACGCCGACAGGGGGGATTCGCAGCCCCAGCATTTT.